These 17 T cell receptor beta chains were sequenced from one sample in a study of blood T cell repertoires in COVID-19. Data came from immunoSEQ multiplex PCR; TCRdb stores just in-frame clones and leaves some out. The data hold 150,000 to 200,000 clones, with roughly nine tenths observed a single time. The sequencing sample was made of peripheral blood. These receptors were taken from a man aged 55 to 70 with active or convalescent COVID-19.

The chain couples TRBV5-1 to TRBJ2-3; a possible D gene is TRBD1 (6 bases). Trimming pared 3 bases from V and 4 bases from J, leaving 18 bases between. The CDR3 length is 16 residues. CDR1 and CDR2 (germline): SGHRS, YFSETQ. CDR3 protein: CASSSGHPLVADTQYF. As DNA, the CDR3 is TGCGCCAGCAGCTCGGGACATCCCTTAGTCGCAGATACGCAGTATTTT.

This clone was observed once. Other DNA sequences in this sample translate to the same CDR3. V usage is TRBV7-8 and J usage is TRBJ2-5; D unresolved. The CDR3 contains 11 residues. Germline-derived CDR1 and CDR2 are SGHVS and FQNEAQ. V gave up 5 bases and J gave up 2 bases, with 3 bases separating them. CDR3 sequence reads: CASSPQETQYF. CDR3 in DNA: TGTGCCAGCAGCCCTCAAGAGACCCAGTACTTC.

The J gene is TRBJ1-2, the V gene TRBV5-1, with 8 bases aligning to TRBD1. V gave up 4 bases and J gave up 3 bases; unmatched junction bases: 8. The CDR3 length is 15 residues. Per the germline V gene, CDR1 is SGHRS and CDR2 is YFSETQ. The CDR3 DNA reads as TGCGCCAGCAGCCCAGGGACAGGAGAGTACTATGGCTACACCTTC. Translation gives CASSPGTGEYYGYTF.

V usage is TRBV30 and J usage is TRBJ1-3, with unresolved D. The CDR3 extends over 12 amino acids. V lost 6 bases to trimming and J lost 4 bases, with 10 bases between them. The germline CDR1 and CDR2 sequences are GTSNPN and SVGIG (reference sequence). The CDR3 protein is CACERVGNTIYF. In DNA, the CDR3 is TGTGCCTGCGAGAGGGTAGGAAACACCATATATTTT.

This clone has only one observation. The chain uses TRBV19 and TRBJ1-2, with 8 bases matching TRBD1. The germline CDR1 and CDR2 sequences are LNHDA and SQIVND (reference sequence). After removal of 4 bases from V and 7 bases from J, the junction contained 8 bases not matched to a gene. CDR3 length equals 14 residues. CDR3 protein: CASSTVTGGSGYTF. Here the CDR3 DNA reads TGTGCCAGTAGTACAGTTACAGGGGGTTCTGGCTACACCTTC.

This clone has just one count. The chain joins TRBV12-3 or TRBV12-4 to TRBJ1-5, with D possibly TRBD1 on 5 matching bases. This CDR3 is 13 amino acids long. V was shortened by 6 bases and J by 7 bases, with 13 bases between the two germline ends. The CDR3 coding sequence is TGTGCCAGCAGGCTGGGGAGGGGACAGCCCCAGCATTTT. It yields the protein CASRLGRGQPQHF.

The V and J genes are TRBV2 and TRBJ1-6; TRBD1 agrees at 10 bases. CDR1 is SNHLY, CDR2 FYNNEI, per germline. J gave up 8 bases and V 5 bases, and 9 bases lay outside the gene matches. The CDR3 is 16 residues long. The CDR3 loop reads CASSPRTGGMDSPLHF. DNA for the CDR3: TGTGCCAGCAGTCCCCGGACAGGGGGGATGGATTCACCCCTCCACTTT. Using reference TRBV2 and TRBJ1-6 for the parts outside the CDR3, the full variable domain is EPEVTQTPSHQVTQMGQEVILRCVPISNHLYFYWYRQILGQKVEFLVSFYNNEISEKSEIFDDQFSVERPDGSNFTLKIRSTKLEDSAMYFCASSPRTGGMDSPLHFGNGTRLTVT.

The chain links TRBV5-4 to TRBJ2-2; TRBD2 matches at 8 bases. The CDR3 sequence is 17 residues long. Trimming took 3 bases from V and 6 from J; bases not matched to a gene: 13. Germline V CDR1 and CDR2: SGHNT, YYREEE (reference sequence). CDR3 protein: CASSSLSGGLHAGELFF. CDR3 bases: TGTGCCAGCAGCTCGCTGAGCGGGGGCCTCCATGCCGGGGAGCTGTTTTTT.

This chain uses TRBV5-1 with TRBJ1-2; D call uncertain. Germline assignment: CDR1 SGHRS and CDR2 YFSETQ. This CDR3 region has 14 residues. The V end lost 4 bases, the J end lost 2 bases, and 12 bases lay between the germline ends. CDR3: CASSDLSGNYGYTF. CDR3 sequence (DNA): TGCGCCAGCAGCGATCTGTCCGGGAACTATGGCTACACCTTC.

This sequence joins TRBV19 and TRBJ1-4, with 8 bases aligning to TRBD1. Germline V gene data show CDR1 as LNHDA and CDR2 as SQIVND (reference sequence). This CDR3 has 15 residues. Losses at the gene ends were 5 bases for V and 5 bases for J; bases not matched to a gene: 7. CDR3: CASSDRGQVNEKLFF. The CDR3 DNA is TGTGCCAGTAGTGACCGGGGACAGGTCAATGAAAAACTGTTTTTT.

The chain uses TRBV2 and TRBJ1-1; 7 nucleotides align to TRBD1. Germline values: CDR1 SNHLY, CDR2 FYNNEI. CDR3 length: 15 residues. Germline trimming cut 5 bases from V and 0 bases from J; bases unmatched to any gene: 6. CDR3 coding DNA: TGTGCCAGCAGTTGGGGGACAGCGTTGAACACTGAAGCTTTCTTT. Translated, it gives CASSWGTALNTEAFF. Filled out from reference TRBV2 and TRBJ1-1, the complete variable domain reads EPEVTQTPSHQVTQMGQEVILRCVPISNHLYFYWYRQILGQKVEFLVSFYNNEISEKSEIFDDQFSVERPDGSNFTLKIRSTKLEDSAMYFCASSWGTALNTEAFFGQGTRLTVV.

The chain uses TRBV19 and TRBJ2-2; D unresolved. The germline gives CDR1 LNHDA, CDR2 SQIVND (reference sequence). CDR3 length: 15 amino acids. V lost 3 bases to trimming and J lost 4 bases, with 12 bases between them. CDR3 in DNA: TGTGCCAGTAGTATGTTCCCCCCCGTCACCGGGGAGCTGTTTTTT. It encodes CASSMFPPVTGELFF.

The V and J genes are TRBV6-5 and TRBJ1-1; D call uncertain. Trimming pared 2 bases from V and 7 bases from J, leaving 5 bases between. CDR1 MNHEY and CDR2 SVGAGI come from the germline V gene. The CDR3 runs 11 residues. The CDR3 DNA reads as TGTGCCAGCAGTTACGCCGGTGAAGCTTTCTTT. This sequence encodes CASSYAGEAFF.

This chain links TRBV5-1 with TRBJ2-5; 8 bases are a match to TRBD1. The CDR3 is 15 amino acids. Trimming removed 1 base from V and 4 bases from J; junction bases left unmatched: 6. Germline CDR1 and CDR2: SGHRS and YFSETQ. This CDR3 is CASSLMDRAGETQYF. CDR3 DNA sequence: TGCGCCAGCAGCTTGATGGACAGGGCAGGAGAGACCCAGTACTTC.

The rearrangement joins TRBV18 to TRBJ1-3; tentatively, D is TRBD1 (5 bases). Germline CDR1 is KGHSH and CDR2 is LQKENI. With 1 base removed from V and 0 bases from J, the gap between germline ends came to 13 bases. This CDR3 comprises 17 residues. For the CDR3, the DNA is TGTGCCAGCTCACCACGGGAGGGGCGTAGCTCTGGAAACACCATATATTTT. This gives the protein CASSPREGRSSGNTIYF.

The chain joins TRBV28 to TRBJ2-3, with D possibly matching TRBD1 (5 bases). V lost 6 bases and J lost 4, with 11 bases in between. CDR1 and CDR2 (germline): MDHEN, SYDVKM. The CDR3 contains 13 residues. CDR3 DNA: TGTGCCAGCAGGGGGCTTTGGGCAGATACGCAGTATTTT. This gives the protein CASRGLWADTQYF. Filled out from reference TRBV28 and TRBJ2-3, the complete variable domain reads DVKVTQSSRYLVKRTGEKVFLECVQDMDHENMFWYRQDPGLGLRLIYFSYDVKMKEKGDIPEGYSVSREKKERFSLILESASTNQTSMYLCASRGLWADTQYFGPGTRLTVL.

The genes are TRBV10-2 and TRBJ1-2, with a tentative D call TRBD1 (6 bases). This CDR3 spans 13 amino acids. Trimming cost V 9 bases and J 3 bases, with 14 bases left between them. Germline-derived CDR1 and CDR2 are WSHSY and SAAADI. The CDR3 DNA is TGCGCCAGGGGGGCGGGGGGCTACTATGGCTACACCTTC. Amino acid sequence: CARGAGGYYGYTF.